The 18 T cell receptor beta chains reported below all come from one sample, sequenced in a study of CXCR3-negative and CXCR3-positive naive CD8 T cells (dated by TCRdb to the late 2010s). TCRdb names NextSeq 550 as the instrument used. The Human TCR Profiling Kit (MiLaboratory) was used to prepare UMI-labeled 5' RACE TRB cDNA libraries. Reprocessed by TCRdb, the reads give a single entry per CDR3 protein sequence, without DNA. The table kept for this sample lists 100,000 to 150,000 distinct CDR3 sequences. The ten biggest clones cover just under 0.5% of the sample. The sequenced material came from naive CXCR3- CD8+ T cells from blood. The sample's cell subset or site, from its label and the paper: CD45RO-CCR7+CD27+CD95- naive CD8+ T cells lacking CXCR3 (TNR3-). These receptors all stem from a human donor in good health. Some clones in this sample may be carry-over from other donors' samples.

The rearrangement uses TRBV6-1 and TRBJ2-3; lacking DNA, the TRBD2 call made by TCRdb goes unchecked. The CDR3 is 15 residues long. Germline CDR1 and CDR2: MNHNS and SASEGT. CDR3 loop: CASSDGPSGTDTQYF.

V usage is TRBV7-6 and J usage is TRBJ2-1; absent DNA, TCRdb's TRBD1 call cannot be checked. CDR3 size: 16 residues. Looked up from germline, CDR1 is SGHVS and CDR2 is FNYEAQ. This CDR3 is CASSLVGGGRYNEQFF. The whole variable domain, remainder taken from reference TRBV7-6 and TRBJ2-1, is GAGVSQSPRYKVTKRGQDVALRCDPISGHVSLYWYRQALGQGPEFLTYFNYEAQQDKSGLPNDRFSAERPEGSISTLTIQRTEQRDSAMYRCASSLVGGGRYNEQFFGPGTRLTVL.

This sequence joins TRBV29-1 and TRBJ2-5; TCRdb's D call, TRBD1, is unchecked because there is no DNA. Germline assignment: CDR1 SQVTM and CDR2 ANQGSEA. The CDR3 has 12 residues. The CDR3 loop reads CSVVRVPETQYF.

This chain connects TRBV6-5 to TRBJ1-2. The CDR3 consists of 12 residues. CDR1 is MNHEY, CDR2 SVGAGI, per germline. The CDR3 spells CASSDFPYGYTF.

The V gene is TRBV28, the J gene TRBJ2-7. Germline CDR1 and CDR2: MDHEN and SYDVKM. The CDR3 consists of 12 residues. Here the CDR3 reads CASSYSSWEQYF.

The chain recombines TRBV7-9 with TRBJ2-3; the D gene TCRdb calls, TRBD2, cannot be checked with no DNA. In germline, CDR1 is SEHNR, CDR2 FQNEAQ (reference sequence). The CDR3 contains 15 residues. The CDR3 here is CASSLVWGATDTQYF.

This chain uses TRBV18 with TRBJ2-3; TCRdb picks TRBD1, but there is no DNA to check that call. The CDR3 contains 18 residues. Germline values: CDR1 KGHSH, CDR2 LQKENI. CDR3 amino acids: CASSPFADRGLPTDTQYF. The whole variable domain, filled in from reference TRBV18 and TRBJ2-3, reads NAGVMQNPRHLVRRRGQEARLRCSPMKGHSHVYWYRQLPEEGLKFMVYLQKENIIDESGMPKERFSAEFPKEGPSILRIQQVVRGDSAAYFCASSPFADRGLPTDTQYFGPGTRLTVL.

The chain employs TRBV29-1 and TRBJ1-1; TCRdb selects TRBD1, and the lack of DNA leaves this call unchecked. The CDR3 length is 16 residues. CDR1 is SQVTM and CDR2 is ANQGSEA in the germline V gene. The CDR3 is CSVDDRRRGLNTEAFF.

The chain combines TRBV20-1 with TRBJ1-2; without DNA, the TCRdb call of TRBD1 cannot be checked. Germline CDR1 is DFQATT and CDR2 is SNEGSKA (reference sequence). The CDR3 loop spans 20 amino acids. The CDR3 region is CSALNLIGTGEGIGGDGYTF.

The chain is built from TRBV12-3 or TRBV12-4 and TRBJ2-1; TCRdb gives TRBD1 as the D gene, but with no DNA this cannot be confirmed. The CDR3 has 20 residues. The CDR3 protein is CASSPLAGQVRTRSNNEQFF.

This chain connects TRBV12-5 to TRBJ1-1. In germline, CDR1 is LGHNT, CDR2 FRNRAP. This CDR3 contains 17 residues. The CDR3 here is CASGSNPGLKGHTEAFF.

The chain links TRBV7-9 to TRBJ2-6. CDR1 is SEHNR, CDR2 FQNEAQ, per germline (reference sequence). This CDR3 comprises 15 residues. The CDR3: CASSPRNSGANVLTF.

The chain combines TRBV11-2 with TRBJ2-1; as DNA is missing, the TRBD2 call by TCRdb cannot be tested. The CDR3 has 12 amino acids. Germline V CDR1 and CDR2: SGHAT, FQNNGV. CDR3 sequence: CASSFTTSGANF.

This chain links TRBV19 with TRBJ1-5; TCRdb indicates TRBD1, and absent DNA this call remains unverified. CDR1 and CDR2 (germline): LNHDA, SQIVND (reference sequence). CDR3 length: 15 residues. The CDR3 sequence: CASSPRRQVNQPQHF.

This chain joins TRBV25-1 and TRBJ1-6; TCRdb outputs TRBD1, but without DNA this stays unchecked. CDR1 MGHDK and CDR2 SYGVNS come from the germline V gene. The CDR3 runs to 16 residues. Here the CDR3 reads CASSEYPGRDNSPLHF. Looking up the rest from reference TRBV25-1 and TRBJ1-6 gives the full variable domain: EADIYQTPRYLVIGTGKKITLECSQTMGHDKMYWYQQDPGMELHLIHYSYGVNSTEKGDLSSESTVSRIRTEHFPLTLESARPSHTSQYLCASSEYPGRDNSPLHFGNGTRLTVT.

This chain connects TRBV5-1 to TRBJ2-5; the TCRdb D gene call, TRBD1, has no DNA to confirm it. This CDR3 is 16 amino acids long. Germline-derived CDR1 and CDR2 are SGHRS and YFSETQ. The CDR3 loop is CASSLSVGQVYNEQYF.

The chain employs TRBV19 and TRBJ2-7; TCRdb returns TRBD2, unconfirmable since there is no DNA. Looked up from germline, CDR1 is LNHDA and CDR2 is SQIVND (reference sequence). This CDR3 is built from 14 residues. The CDR3 spells CASARKLPWDEQYF.

The genes are TRBV9 and TRBJ2-1. The V gene's germline CDR1 is SGDLS and CDR2 YYNGEE. This CDR3 has 13 residues. The CDR3 sequence is CASSVERQHEQFF.